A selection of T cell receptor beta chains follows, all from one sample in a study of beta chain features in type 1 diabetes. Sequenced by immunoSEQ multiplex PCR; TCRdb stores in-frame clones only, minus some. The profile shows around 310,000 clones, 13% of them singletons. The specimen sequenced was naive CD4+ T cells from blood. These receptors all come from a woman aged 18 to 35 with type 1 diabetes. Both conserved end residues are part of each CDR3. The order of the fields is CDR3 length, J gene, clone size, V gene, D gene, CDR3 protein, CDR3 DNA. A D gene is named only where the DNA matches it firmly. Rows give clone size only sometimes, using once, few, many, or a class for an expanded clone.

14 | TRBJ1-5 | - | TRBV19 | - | CASSLPYPNQPQHF | TGTGCCAGTAGTCTCCCCTACCCTAATCAGCCCCAGCATTTT
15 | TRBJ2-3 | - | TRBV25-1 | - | CASSEHQGGTDTQYF | TGTGCCAGCAGTGAGCACCAAGGGGGCACAGATACGCAGTATTTT
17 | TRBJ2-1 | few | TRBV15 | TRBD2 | CATSRDHSGRAYNEQFF | TGTGCCACCAGCAGAGATCACAGCGGGAGGGCCTACAATGAGCAGTTCTTC
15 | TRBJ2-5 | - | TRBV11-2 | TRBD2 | CASSSEGLAGETQYF | TGTGCCAGCAGCTCGGAGGGACTAGCGGGAGAGACCCAGTACTTC
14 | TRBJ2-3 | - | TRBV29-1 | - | CSAEQGDGTDTQYF | TGCAGCGCCGAGCAGGGTGATGGGACAGATACGCAGTATTTT
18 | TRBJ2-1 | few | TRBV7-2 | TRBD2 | CASSFLASGSVGYNEQFF | TGTGCCAGCAGCTTTCTGGCTAGCGGGAGTGTTGGGTACAATGAGCAGTTCTTC
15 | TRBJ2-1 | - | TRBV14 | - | CASSQDSAAYNEQFF | TGTGCCAGCAGCCAAGATAGCGCCGCCTACAATGAGCAGTTCTTC
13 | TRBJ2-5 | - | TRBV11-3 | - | CASSSDSRETQYF | TGTGCCAGCAGCTCGGACTCAAGAGAGACCCAGTACTTC
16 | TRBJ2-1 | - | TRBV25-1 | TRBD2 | CASSEDASGNYNEQFF | TGTGCCAGCAGTGAAGATGCTAGCGGGAACTACAATGAGCAGTTCTTC
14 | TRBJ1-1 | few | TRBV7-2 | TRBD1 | CASSPGTGSTEAFF | TGTGCCAGCAGCCCAGGGACAGGGAGTACTGAAGCTTTCTTT
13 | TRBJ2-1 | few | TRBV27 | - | CASSSYRAGEQFF | TGTGCCAGCAGTTCCTACAGGGCTGGTGAGCAGTTCTTC
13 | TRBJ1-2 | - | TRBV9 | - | CASSPIGDYGYTF | TGTGCCAGCAGCCCCATCGGGGACTATGGCTACACCTTC
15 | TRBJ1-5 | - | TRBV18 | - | CASSPGAGGNQPQHF | TGTGCCAGCTCACCAGGGGCAGGAGGCAATCAGCCCCAGCATTTT